Detailed here is one TCR beta chain. The data stem from a study of T cell responses to AZD1222 COVID-19 vaccine. Only in-frame clones appear in the TCRdb table, and some are missing; sequencing was by immunoSEQ multiplex PCR. The sample shows 100,000 to 130,000 clones, about 89% of them seen only once. With 7 bases removed from V and 1 base from J, the gap between germline ends came to 15 bases. This CDR3 has 15 amino acids. Germline CDR1 is MNHEY and CDR2 is SVGAGI. The receptor's source is an adult who received the AZD1222 COVID-19 vaccine. This chain connects TRBV6-5 to TRBJ2-3; D assignment may be TRBD1 or TRBD2 (5 bases each). The input for sequencing was peripheral blood, taken 28 days after the second AZD1222 dose. For the CDR3, the DNA is TGTGCCAGCAAGCGTGGGGGTGCGGGCACAGATACGCAGTATTTT. Amino acids: CASKRGGAGTDTQYF.